These 25 T cell receptor beta chains were sequenced from one sample in a study of kidney transplant recipient with SARS-CoV-2 infection. Using its own MiXCR run on the reads, TCRdb lists one record per CDR3 protein. The sample has fewer than 250,000 distinct CDR3 sequences; 29% are singletons. The specimen was a blood sample, collected at baseline and on day 111 from a kidney transplant recipient. The receptor set was obtained from a young adult male patient who had COVID-19 and was a kidney transplant recipient. Some T cells may arise from the graft donor.

As concerns this clonotype: With a much larger clone just one base away, this may be a read error. The rearrangement links TRBV3-1 to TRBJ2-2; D unclear. This CDR3 is built from 18 residues. CDR1 LGHDT and CDR2 YNNKEL come from the germline V gene (reference sequence). The CDR3: CANSELVPISGLTGELFF. CDR3 nucleotides: TGTGCCAACAGCGAATTAGTTCCCATTTCAGGCTTGACCGGGGAGCTGTTTTTT.

As concerns this clonotype: This could be a read error, since a much larger clone is one nucleotide away. The V and J genes are TRBV3-2 and TRBJ2-7; the tabulated D call, TRBD2, remains unverified against the DNA. TRBV3-2 is described as a pseudogene. The CDR3 sequence is 12 residues long. CDR3 in amino acids: CASSQVQEVQYF. DNA for the CDR3: TGTGCCAGCAGCCAAGTTCAGGAGGTGCAGTACTTC.

Concerning this clonotype itself: A much more abundant neighbour one base away suggests this may be a read error. The CDR3 spells CGSSGPGSRKTYGYTF. The DNA for the CDR3 is TGTGGCAGTAGCGGCCCTGGTAGCCGAAAGACCTATGGCTACACCTTC. J is TRBJ1-2 and V is TRBV8-2. TRBV8-2 is described as a pseudogene. The length of the CDR3 is 16 residues.

Notes on this clonotype: The CDR3 carries no conserved terminal phenylalanine or tryptophan, so it likely arises from a read error. V usage is TRBV15 and J usage is TRBJ1-1; D uncertain. Germline CDR1 and CDR2: LNHNV and YYDKDF (reference sequence). The length of the CDR3 is 13 residues. The V gene lost 1 base and the J gene lost 8 bases, with 11 bases spanning the gap. As DNA, the CDR3 is TGTGCCACCAGCAGAGCCCCCGGGAGGGAAGCTTTCTGT. Protein product: CATSRAPGREAFC.

In its sample, this clonotype was seen many times. The chain joins TRBV19 to TRBJ2-2; a weak D match, TRBD2 (7 bases). V was cut by 0 bases and J by 4 bases, with 24 bases left in between. Germline-derived CDR1 and CDR2 are LNHDA and SQIVND (reference sequence). This CDR3 has 20 residues. The CDR3 region has the DNA TGTGCCAGTAGTATAGATGAAACAATTGGGGGGGCGCCGGTCACCGGGGAGCTGTTTTTT. Its protein product is CASSIDETIGGAPVTGELFF.

For this clonotype: Possible read error: a much larger clone is one base away. The chain links TRBV7-3 to TRBJ2-1; 9 bases align to TRBD2. Per the germline V gene, CDR1 is SGHTA and CDR2 is FQGTGA. The CDR3 is 15 residues long. CDR3 region: CASSLTSGSYNEQLF. The CDR3 DNA follows: TGTGCCAGCAGCTTAACTAGCGGGAGTTACAATGAGCAGCTCTTC.

This clonotype was picked up many times. CDR3 amino acids: CAWANRRYRKTYGYTF. The CDR3 nucleotides are TGTGCCTGGGCGAACCGGCGTTATAGAAAGACCTATGGCTACACCTTC. The chain employs TRBV30 and TRBJ1-2; D is ambiguous. Trimming left V 5 bases short and J 4 bases short, with 23 bases between. Per germline, CDR1 GTSNPN and CDR2 SVGIG (reference sequence). The CDR3 is 16 amino acids.

This clonotype was detected many times. The rearrangement links TRBV11-3 to TRBJ1-2, with D hard to call. V was cut by 5 bases and J by 4 bases, with 23 bases left in between. Germline V gives CDR1 SGHNT, CDR2 YENEEA. The CDR3 loop spans 17 amino acids. CDR3 region: CASSAGYDLGKTYGYTF. The CDR3 DNA reads as TGTGCCAGCAGCGCTGGATACGATCTCGGAAAGACCTATGGCTACACCTTC.

This clonotype was counted ten times or more. The J gene is TRBJ1-2, the V gene TRBV6-9; D gene uncertain. The length of the CDR3 is 17 residues. Germline CDR1 MNHGY, CDR2 SVAAGI. V was cut by 5 bases and J by 4 bases, with 23 bases left in between. This CDR3 reads CASSEAVPYGKTYGYTF. For the CDR3, the DNA is TGTGCCAGCAGTGAAGCTGTGCCTTACGGAAAGACCTATGGCTACACCTTC.

This clonotype was counted many times. The chain joins TRBV2 to TRBJ1-5; tentative D call: TRBD1 (5 bases). The CDR3 runs 15 residues. Trimming removed 6 bases at V and 2 bases at J, with 14 bases between. Germline assignment: CDR1 SNHLY and CDR2 FYNNEI. The CDR3 region is CASRETVNGNQPQHF. The CDR3 region has the DNA TGTGCCAGCAGGGAGACAGTGAATGGCAATCAGCCCCAGCATTTT.

To note about this clonotype: Since a much larger clone is just one base distant, this may be a read error. The V call is TRBV28, the J call TRBJ2-1, with 8 bases lining up with TRBD1. V was pared by 8 bases and J by 2 bases, with 5 bases of the junction left unmatched. This CDR3 has 14 residues. CDR1 is MDHEN, CDR2 SYDVKM, per germline. The CDR3 nucleotides are TGTGCCAGCGAGACAGGGGCGACCTACAATGAGCAGTTCTTC. Translated, it gives CASETGATYNEQFF.

As to this clonotype: A much larger clone lies one base from this, so it may be a read error. Here the CDR3 omits its conserved ending phenylalanine or tryptophan, so a read error is the likely source. The gene calls are TRBV7-2 and TRBJ1-2; D is uncertain. V was clipped by 4 bases and J by 4 bases, with 22 bases between them. The CDR3 runs 17 residues. Per germline, CDR1 SGHTA and CDR2 FQGNSA. The CDR3: CASSCGCRDGKTYGYTL. CDR3 DNA sequence: TGTGCCAGCAGCTGCGGGTGCAGAGACGGAAAGACCTATGGCTACACCCTC.

V gene TRBV5-6 combines with J gene TRBJ2-6; no definite D call. The CDR3 loop spans 12 amino acids. Trimming stripped 7 bases from V and 4 bases from J, with 6 bases between. Germline V gene data show CDR1 as SGHDT and CDR2 as YYEEEE. The CDR3 loop is CASALGANVLTF. For the CDR3, the DNA is TGTGCCAGCGCGTTGGGGGCCAACGTCCTGACTTTC. The whole variable domain, remainder taken from reference TRBV5-6 and TRBJ2-6, is DAGVTQSPTHLIKTRGQQVTLRCSPKSGHDTVSWYQQALGQGPQFIFQYYEEEERQRGNFPDRFSGHQFPNYSSELNVNALLLGDSALYLCASALGANVLTFGAGSRLTVL.

Comments on this clonotype: Just one base apart from a much larger clone, this may be a read error. This chain links TRBV10-1 with TRBJ1-2; D unclear. The germline CDR1 and CDR2 sequences are WNHNN and SYGVQD (reference sequence). The CDR3 runs to 17 residues. Trimming left V 5 bases short and J 4 bases short, with 23 bases between. The CDR3 spells CASSLIGGSRKTYGYTF. Here the CDR3 DNA reads TGCGCCAGCAGTTTGATTGGAGGATCGCGAAAGACCTATGGCTACACCTTC.

This clonotype was observed at least ten times. This chain links TRBV25-1 with TRBJ1-5, with 8 bases aligning to TRBD1. This CDR3 contains 15 residues. With V trimmed by 4 bases and J by 0 bases, 2 bases remained unmatched. In germline, CDR1 is MGHDK, CDR2 SYGVNS. CDR3 in DNA: TGTGCCAGCAGTGCACAGGGGGATAGCAATCAGCCCCAGCATTTT. Translated: CASSAQGDSNQPQHF.

This clonotype was recorded many times. The rearrangement joins TRBV5-5 to TRBJ2-3; 7 nucleotides match TRBD2. V was pared by 3 bases and J by 0 bases, with 10 bases of the junction left unmatched. Germline lookup yields CDR1 SGHKS and CDR2 YYEKEE (reference sequence). The CDR3 spans 17 residues. CDR3 DNA: TGTGCCAGCAGCTATTATGCGGGGGAAACTAGCACAGATACGCAGTATTTT. This gives the protein CASSYYAGETSTDTQYF.

The gene calls are TRBV6-2 or TRBV6-3 and TRBJ2-1, with 9 positions matching TRBD1. The CDR3 sequence is 15 residues long. Germline loops: CDR1 MNHEY, CDR2 SVGEGT. V lost 6 bases to trimming and J lost 2 bases; unmatched junction nucleotides: 5. CDR3 nucleotides: TGTGCCAGCAGCAACCGGGACAGGGCCTACAATGAGCAGTTCTTC. Protein product: CASSNRDRAYNEQFF.

V and J are TRBV2 and TRBJ2-5; 7 positions match TRBD1. Germline CDR1 reads SNHLY; CDR2 reads FYNNEI. The CDR3 has 13 amino acids. Trimming took 4 bases from V and 5 from J; bases not matched to a gene: 4. The CDR3 sequence is CASSGDRVETQYF. The CDR3 DNA reads TGTGCCAGCAGTGGTGACAGGGTCGAGACCCAGTACTTC.

The chain combines TRBV9 with TRBJ2-3, with a tentative D call TRBD2 (7 bases). CDR1 SGDLS and CDR2 YYNGEE come from the germline V gene. V lost 1 base and J lost 2, with 14 bases in between. The CDR3 extends over 16 amino acids. As DNA, the CDR3 is TGTGCCAGCAGCGTATTAGGGGGGACTACCACAGATACGCAGTATTTT. Protein product: CASSVLGGTTTDTQYF. Looking up the rest from reference TRBV9 and TRBJ2-3 gives the full variable domain: DSGVTQTPKHLITATGQRVTLRCSPRSGDLSVYWYQQSLDQGLQFLIQYYNGEERAKGNILERFSAQQFPDLHSELNLSSLELGDSALYFCASSVLGGTTTDTQYFGPGTRLTVL.

About this clonotype itself: A much larger clone differs by one base, so this may be a read error. The chain couples TRBV7-4 to TRBJ2-7, with D possibly being TRBD1 (6 bases). The CDR3 has 14 amino acids. CDR1 and CDR2 (germline): SGHVT, SQSDAQ. The V and J ends lost 6 bases and 2 bases respectively, with 14 bases between them. The CDR3 nucleotides read TGTGCCAGCAGGCTTAGGACAGACCCCTACGAGCAGTACTTC. This codes for CASRLRTDPYEQYF.

With regard to this clonotype: Possible read error: a much larger clone is one base away. The chain has TRBV2 and TRBJ2-2; D not resolved. There are 12 residues in the CDR3. The V end lost 6 bases, the J end lost 9 bases, and 11 bases lay between the germline ends. Germline V gene lookup returns CDR1 SNHLY and CDR2 FYNNEI. The CDR3 DNA reads TGTGCCAGCAGGTTGGCTTCCAGGGAGCTGTTTTTT. Amino acids: CASRLASRELFF. The complete variable domain, with remaining parts taken from reference TRBV2 and TRBJ2-2, reads EPEVTQTPSHQVTQMGQEVILRCVPISNHLYFYWYRQILGQKVEFLVSFYNNEISEKSEIFDDQFSVERPDGSNFTLKIRSTKLEDSAMYFCASRLASRELFFGEGSRLTVL.

Concerning this clonotype itself: Just one base apart from a much larger clone, this may be a read error. This chain joins TRBV5-1 and TRBJ2-4, with D maybe TRBD2 (5 bases). Germline-derived CDR1 and CDR2 are SGHRS and YFSETQ. CDR3 length: 14 amino acids. The DNA for the CDR3 is TGCGCCAGCAGCCCGACCGACGGGGAAAACACTCAGTACTTC. Translation: CASSPTDGENTQYF.

Comment on this clonotype: This may stem from a read error, because a much larger clone lies one nucleotide away. The rearrangement joins TRBV27 to TRBJ2-7, with D perhaps TRBD1 (6 bases). The CDR3 has 15 residues. Trimming pared 7 bases from V and 3 bases from J, leaving 19 bases between. CDR1 is MNHEY, CDR2 SMNVEV, per germline (reference sequence). CDR3 loop: CASNTWDVQGYEQYF. CDR3 DNA: TGTGCCAGCAATACCTGGGACGTACAGGGCTACGAGCAGTACTTC.

In regard to this clonotype: A much larger clone is a single base away; this may be a read error. The chain couples TRBV4-3 to TRBJ1-1, with a weak D call TRBD1 (5 bases). This CDR3 region has 14 residues. CDR1 and CDR2 from the germline V gene are LGHNA and YSLEER. Between the trimmed V and J ends, which lost 3 bases and 11 bases, there was a span of 19 bases. CDR3 bases: TGCGCCAGCAGCCACGTGTACAGGCCTTATGGGGCTTTCTTT. Translation gives CASSHVYRPYGAFF.

Many counts were recorded for this clonotype. The chain is built from TRBV7-9 and TRBJ2-5; 7 nucleotides match TRBD1. J gave up 2 bases and V 5 bases, and 5 bases lay outside the gene matches. The CDR3 loop spans 14 amino acids. Germline loops: CDR1 SEHNR, CDR2 FQNEAQ (reference sequence). The CDR3 DNA sequence: TGTGCCAGCAGCCGGACACAGGGGCAAGAGACCCAGTACTTC. As protein: CASSRTQGQETQYF.